This T cell receptor (beta chain) comes out of a study of shared clonotypes between healthy human individuals. Study information: Every donor yielded three CD4 naive, three CD4 memory, two CD8 naive and one CD8 memory plate. Study-wide results and limits: For naive CD4 cells, approximately 5% of clonotypes were shared across a few donors. Unshared clonotypes carried lower generation probabilities than those common to all four donors.

As for this clone: Antigen unknown.

Clones were read by immunoSEQ multiplex PCR, and TCRdb kept only the in-frame ones, dropping some. The table records nearly 1,000,000 clones, about three quarters of them present only once. Study donors comprised healthy, HIV-negative adults devoid of recent acute infection or vaccination. CDR3 length: 13 amino acids. The V end lost 4 bases, the J end lost 4 bases, and 11 bases lay between the germline ends. CDR1 LNHDA and CDR2 SQIVND come from the germline V gene (reference sequence). Sequenced material: memory CD4+ T cells sorted from blood. Subset meaning: CD45RA-negative fraction. The TCR sequence derives from a man between 18 and 35 years old in good health. The chain joins TRBV19 to TRBJ2-7; the D is unclear. DNA of the CDR3: TGTGCCAGTAGTAGTTCAGCATTTTACGAGCAGTACTTC. Its translation: CASSSSAFYEQYF.